This is a list of T cell receptor beta chains from one sample in a study of blood T cell repertoires in COVID-19. Sequenced by immunoSEQ multiplex PCR; TCRdb stores in-frame clones only, minus some. This table has some 200,000 clones, about four fifths appearing once. Material for sequencing was peripheral blood. The receptors were gathered from a woman of 80 years or more with acute or convalescent COVID-19. Both conserved end residues are part of each CDR3. A D gene is named only where the DNA matches it firmly. Some rows mark clone size as missing; the rest say once, few, many or name a class of expanded clone.

J gene: TRBJ1-3
V gene: TRBV6-5
clone size: few
D gene: .
CDR3 DNA: TGTGCCAGCAGGGTCACGGGTACTCAACCCATATATTTT
CDR3 protein: CASRVTGTQPIYF

J gene: TRBJ2-5
V gene: TRBV11-2
clone size: .
D gene: .
CDR3 DNA: TGTGCCAGCAGCGCTGGGACACCTCAAGGGGAGACCCAGTACTTC
CDR3 protein: CASSAGTPQGETQYF

J gene: TRBJ1-4
V gene: TRBV30
clone size: .
D gene: .
CDR3 DNA: TGTGCCTGGAGTGTACGGTCCGGGAGGCATGAAAAACTGTTTTTT
CDR3 protein: CAWSVRSGRHEKLFF

J gene: TRBJ1-5
V gene: TRBV19
clone size: .
D gene: .
CDR3 DNA: TGTGCCAGTAGTCCTCAGGGGCTTAGCAATCAGCCCCAGCATTTT
CDR3 protein: CASSPQGLSNQPQHF

J gene: TRBJ1-3
V gene: TRBV30
clone size: few
D gene: .
CDR3 DNA: TGTGCCTGGAGTGCGGCTGGAAACACCATATATTTT
CDR3 protein: CAWSAAGNTIYF

J gene: TRBJ1-3
V gene: TRBV6-2/TRBV6-3
clone size: .
D gene: .
CDR3 DNA: TGTGCCAGCAGTTCGCCGACTGTCGCTGGAAACACCATATATTTT
CDR3 protein: CASSSPTVAGNTIYF

J gene: TRBJ2-1
V gene: TRBV5-1
clone size: once
D gene: .
CDR3 DNA: TGCGCCAGCAGCTTGGTATACAATGAGCAGTTCTTC
CDR3 protein: CASSLVYNEQFF

J gene: TRBJ1-2
V gene: TRBV3-1/TRBV3-2
clone size: .
D gene: .
CDR3 DNA: TGTGCCAGCAGTATATCCTCCGTGGCCATCTATGGCTACACCTTC
CDR3 protein: CASSISSVAIYGYTF

J gene: TRBJ2-7
V gene: TRBV19
clone size: few
D gene: TRBD1
CDR3 DNA: TGTGCCAGTAGTAGACAGGGGGCAACAAGCGAGCAGTACTTC
CDR3 protein: CASSRQGATSEQYF

J gene: TRBJ2-2
V gene: TRBV5-4
clone size: .
D gene: .
CDR3 DNA: TGTGCCAGCAGCTCCGGTACGGGAACGACCACCGGGGAGCTGTTTTTT
CDR3 protein: CASSSGTGTTTGELFF

J gene: TRBJ2-7
V gene: TRBV5-6
clone size: .
D gene: .
CDR3 DNA: TGTGCCAGCAGCCCTTGGGGTAGCGTGGACGAGCAGTACTTC
CDR3 protein: CASSPWGSVDEQYF

J gene: TRBJ2-5
V gene: TRBV19
clone size: .
D gene: .
CDR3 DNA: TGTGCCAGTAGACCAGGGGTAGAGGGAGAGACCCAGTACTTC
CDR3 protein: CASRPGVEGETQYF

J gene: TRBJ2-2
V gene: TRBV2
clone size: .
D gene: TRBD1
CDR3 DNA: TGTGCCAGCAGTGATGAAGGACAGGGGATCACCGGGGAGCTGTTTTTT
CDR3 protein: CASSDEGQGITGELFF

J gene: TRBJ2-7
V gene: TRBV19
clone size: once
D gene: .
CDR3 DNA: TGTGCCAGTAGTACTTATGGAGAATCCTACGAGCAGTACTTC
CDR3 protein: CASSTYGESYEQYF

J gene: TRBJ2-3
V gene: TRBV5-4
clone size: .
D gene: TRBD1
CDR3 DNA: TGTGCCAGCAGCCTTGGAGTTCCGGGACAGGGCACAGATACGCAGTATTTT
CDR3 protein: CASSLGVPGQGTDTQYF

J gene: TRBJ2-5
V gene: TRBV5-1
clone size: .
D gene: TRBD1
CDR3 DNA: TGCGCCAGCAGCGTGACCGGGACAGGGGCTGGAGAGACCCAGTACTTC
CDR3 protein: CASSVTGTGAGETQYF

J gene: TRBJ2-5
V gene: TRBV2
clone size: .
D gene: TRBD1
CDR3 DNA: TGTGCCAGCAGAGCCACTTCCTTACAGGGGGCGGTGAAGACCCAGTACTTC
CDR3 protein: CASRATSLQGAVKTQYF

J gene: TRBJ2-1
V gene: TRBV3-1/TRBV3-2
clone size: .
D gene: TRBD2
CDR3 DNA: TGTGCCAGCAGCCACTTTACTAGCGGGCCCAACAATGAGCAGTTCTTC
CDR3 protein: CASSHFTSGPNNEQFF

J gene: TRBJ2-3
V gene: TRBV5-1
clone size: .
D gene: TRBD2
CDR3 DNA: TGCGCCAGCAGCATAGCGGGACCAGATACGCAGTATTTT
CDR3 protein: CASSIAGPDTQYF

J gene: TRBJ1-1
V gene: TRBV30
clone size: .
D gene: .
CDR3 DNA: TGTGCCTGGAGTGTAGCCCCTGAAGCTTTCTTT
CDR3 protein: CAWSVAPEAFF

J gene: TRBJ1-2
V gene: TRBV7-9
clone size: .
D gene: TRBD1
CDR3 DNA: TGTGCCAGCAGCCAGGGACAGGGGTACGGCTACACCTTC
CDR3 protein: CASSQGQGYGYTF

J gene: TRBJ2-1
V gene: TRBV18
clone size: .
D gene: .
CDR3 DNA: TGTGCCAGCTCGCTTAGCGGACTCTCCTACAATGAGCAGTTCTTC
CDR3 protein: CASSLSGLSYNEQFF

J gene: TRBJ2-2
V gene: TRBV18
clone size: .
D gene: .
CDR3 DNA: TGTGCCCCCCCACGCCGGGGGGCGCAGGGGACCGGGGAGCTGTTTTTT
CDR3 protein: CAPPRRGAQGTGELFF

J gene: TRBJ1-4
V gene: TRBV19
clone size: .
D gene: .
CDR3 DNA: TGTGCCAGTAGTATAAGGGCAGGGTCGGAAAAACTGTTTTTT
CDR3 protein: CASSIRAGSEKLFF

J gene: TRBJ1-1
V gene: TRBV5-1
clone size: .
D gene: TRBD1
CDR3 DNA: TGCGCCAGCAGCTTGGGGGACAGGGGTCCCGGTGAAGCTTTCTTT
CDR3 protein: CASSLGDRGPGEAFF

J gene: TRBJ2-1
V gene: TRBV28
clone size: .
D gene: TRBD2
CDR3 DNA: TGTGCCAGCGGTTCGGGACTAGCGGGAGTCCTCTCCTACAATGAGCAGTTCTTC
CDR3 protein: CASGSGLAGVLSYNEQFF

J gene: TRBJ1-4
V gene: TRBV5-4
clone size: .
D gene: TRBD1
CDR3 DNA: TGTGCCAGCAGCTTGGTGTACCAGGGGGAGGAAAAACTGTTTTTT
CDR3 protein: CASSLVYQGEEKLFF

J gene: TRBJ2-5
V gene: TRBV7-6
clone size: .
D gene: .
CDR3 DNA: TGTGCCAGCAGCCCCCCCCCTCGGGGGGAGACCCAGTACTTC
CDR3 protein: CASSPPPRGETQYF

J gene: TRBJ2-7
V gene: TRBV19
clone size: .
D gene: .
CDR3 DNA: TGTGCCAGTAGTATAGCGGGGATGGTTTACGAGCAGTACTTC
CDR3 protein: CASSIAGMVYEQYF

J gene: TRBJ2-3
V gene: TRBV7-9
clone size: .
D gene: TRBD2
CDR3 DNA: TGTGCCAGCAGCTTAAGCCTAGCGGCAAGCACAGATACGCAGTATTTT
CDR3 protein: CASSLSLAASTDTQYF

J gene: TRBJ1-4
V gene: TRBV27
clone size: .
D gene: .
CDR3 DNA: TGTGCCAGCGCCGCGAGGGGGACGCTAACTAATGAAAAACTGTTTTTT
CDR3 protein: CASAARGTLTNEKLFF

J gene: TRBJ1-1
V gene: TRBV2
clone size: .
D gene: TRBD1
CDR3 DNA: TGTGCCAGCAGTGTACAGGGGTCGGGAACTGAAGCTTTCTTT
CDR3 protein: CASSVQGSGTEAFF

J gene: TRBJ1-3
V gene: TRBV10-3
clone size: few
D gene: .
CDR3 DNA: TGTGCCATCAGTGAACGCCAGGGATCTGGAAACACCATATATTTT
CDR3 protein: CAISERQGSGNTIYF

J gene: TRBJ2-7
V gene: TRBV7-2
clone size: .
D gene: .
CDR3 DNA: TGTGCCAGCAGCTCTATCGACTCGCTAAGAAGCTCCTACGAGCAGTACTTC
CDR3 protein: CASSSIDSLRSSYEQYF

J gene: TRBJ2-4
V gene: TRBV29-1
clone size: .
D gene: TRBD2
CDR3 DNA: TGCAGCGTTGTTAGCGGGGGAGAAAACATTCAGTACTTC
CDR3 protein: CSVVSGGENIQYF

J gene: TRBJ1-2
V gene: TRBV25-1
clone size: .
D gene: TRBD1
CDR3 DNA: TGTGCCAGCAGTGGAGGACAGGGCGCGGGTGGCTACACCTTC
CDR3 protein: CASSGGQGAGGYTF

J gene: TRBJ2-2
V gene: TRBV4-1
clone size: .
D gene: TRBD1
CDR3 DNA: TGCGCCAGCAGCCAAGTTCCCGACAGGGGAACCGGGGAGCTGTTTTTT
CDR3 protein: CASSQVPDRGTGELFF

J gene: TRBJ2-7
V gene: TRBV6-2/TRBV6-3
clone size: .
D gene: TRBD1
CDR3 DNA: TGTGCCAGCAGTTACTCGACAGGGGCCCGCGAGCAGTACTTC
CDR3 protein: CASSYSTGAREQYF

J gene: TRBJ2-7
V gene: TRBV29-1
clone size: .
D gene: .
CDR3 DNA: TGCAGCGTTGAAGGACGACTCAGCTACGAGCAGTACTTC
CDR3 protein: CSVEGRLSYEQYF

J gene: TRBJ1-4
V gene: TRBV19
clone size: once
D gene: .
CDR3 DNA: TGTGCCAGTAGTTCGCGGGGGACTAATGAAAAACTGTTTTTT
CDR3 protein: CASSSRGTNEKLFF

J gene: TRBJ2-7
V gene: TRBV19
clone size: many
D gene: .
CDR3 DNA: TGTGCCAGTAGCATACAGGGTAGCTACGAGCAGTACTTC
CDR3 protein: CASSIQGSYEQYF

J gene: TRBJ2-1
V gene: TRBV7-3
clone size: .
D gene: TRBD2
CDR3 DNA: TGTGCCAGCAGCGCACTAGCGGGGGGGCACAATGAGCAGTTCTTC
CDR3 protein: CASSALAGGHNEQFF

J gene: TRBJ1-5
V gene: TRBV27
clone size: .
D gene: .
CDR3 DNA: TGTGCCAGCAGTTTATCTCGAGATCAGCCCCAGCATTTT
CDR3 protein: CASSLSRDQPQHF

J gene: TRBJ1-6
V gene: TRBV12-3/TRBV12-4
clone size: .
D gene: .
CDR3 DNA: TGTGCCAGCAGTTTACAGGTTAATTCACCCCTCCACTTT
CDR3 protein: CASSLQVNSPLHF

J gene: TRBJ1-2
V gene: TRBV7-9
clone size: .
D gene: .
CDR3 DNA: TGTGCCAGCAGCGCGCAGGGTCTCCATGGCTACACCTTC
CDR3 protein: CASSAQGLHGYTF

J gene: TRBJ1-6
V gene: TRBV18
clone size: .
D gene: .
CDR3 DNA: TGTGCCAGCTCACTTACCTACGATTGGACACTGGATAATTCACCCCTCCACTTT
CDR3 protein: CASSLTYDWTLDNSPLHF

J gene: TRBJ1-1
V gene: TRBV5-8
clone size: .
D gene: .
CDR3 DNA: TGTGCCAGCAGCTCCGCAGGGGCAGCTTTCTTT
CDR3 protein: CASSSAGAAFF

J gene: TRBJ2-7
V gene: TRBV27
clone size: .
D gene: .
CDR3 DNA: TGTGCCAGCAGCACAATCCGAACATCGAACGAGCAGTACTTC
CDR3 protein: CASSTIRTSNEQYF

J gene: TRBJ2-2
V gene: TRBV21-1
clone size: .
D gene: .
CDR3 DNA: TGTGCCAGCAGCAAAGTTACGAGACAGGGGTACACCGGGGAGCTGTTTTTT
CDR3 protein: CASSKVTRQGYTGELFF

J gene: TRBJ1-1
V gene: TRBV18
clone size: .
D gene: .
CDR3 DNA: TGTGCCAGCTCACCCTTTCACTTGGCCCAGCTGGGGCTGAACACTGAAGCTTTCTTT
CDR3 protein: CASSPFHLAQLGLNTEAFF